The present TCR beta chain was sequenced within a study of T cell responses to AZD1222 COVID-19 vaccine. Whole-study findings and limits: The study found vaccine-associated CD4 TCRs spanning spike, dominant at 160-218 and 743-854. Repertoires in all cases were sampled only once the peak T cell response had passed.

A word on this clone: Its antigen remains unidentified.

This table comes from immunoSEQ multiplex PCR, and its TCRdb copy is limited to in-frame clones, with some not included. The sample records tens of thousands of clones, approximately 87% being singletons. Trimming left V 5 bases short and J 0 bases short, with 10 bases between. Per germline, CDR1 GTSNPN and CDR2 SVGIG (reference sequence). This CDR3 has 13 amino acids. This clonotype was obtained from an adult in good health. The chain has TRBV30 and TRBJ1-1; D gene ambiguous. The sample was peripheral blood, taken on day 0 of AZD1222 vaccination. The CDR3 DNA is TGTGCCTGGGCTACGGGGTTGAACACTGAAGCTTTCTTT. Translation: CAWATGLNTEAFF.